A single sample is the source of the 9 T cell receptor beta chains below, sequenced in a study of cytotoxic CD8 clonotypes in ibrutinib-treated CLL. Assay: immunoSEQ multiplex PCR; the TCRdb copy retains only in-frame clones and omits some. The sample records 150,000 to 200,000 clones, 81% being singletons. The source was PBMCs, collected after 12 months of ibrutinib treatment. The receptor source for this set is a human donor with chronic lymphocytic leukemia.

The chain has TRBV10-2 and TRBJ2-3; 14 bases align to TRBD2. CDR1 WSHSY and CDR2 SAAADI come from the germline V gene. J lost 3 bases, V lost 0 bases, and 2 bases had no gene match. The length of the CDR3 is 17 residues. CDR3 sequence: CASSESGTSGGTDTQYF. DNA for the CDR3: TGCGCCAGCAGTGAGTCGGGGACTAGCGGGGGTACAGATACGCAGTATTTT.

This clone showed up just once. The CDR3: CASMGAGLKSNKDTEAFF. CDR3 nucleotide sequence: TGTGCCAGTATGGGGGCAGGGTTAAAATCAAATAAGGACACTGAAGCTTTCTTT. The chain joins TRBV19 to TRBJ1-1; weak D call: TRBD1 (6 bases). Germline CDR1 and CDR2: LNHDA and SQIVND (reference sequence). V lost 7 bases to trimming and J lost 3 bases, with 27 bases between them. This CDR3 has 18 residues.

There are a few counts of this clone. The gene calls are TRBV10-3 and TRBJ1-1; a possible D gene is TRBD1 (5 bases). Between the trimmed V and J ends, which lost 4 bases and 1 base, there was a span of 13 bases. The CDR3 runs 15 residues. Looked up from germline, CDR1 is ENHRY and CDR2 is SYGVKD. The CDR3 reads CAISVTQGSNTEAFF. The CDR3 DNA follows: TGTGCCATCAGTGTAACCCAGGGTTCGAACACTGAAGCTTTCTTT.

The chain recombines TRBV4-3 with TRBJ1-6; D gene uncertain. Germline CDR1 is LGHNA and CDR2 is YSLEER. The length of the CDR3 is 18 residues. Trimming pared 0 bases from V and 0 bases from J, leaving 12 bases between. The DNA of the CDR3 is TGCGCCAGCAGCCAAGATTGGGCGGAGAGCTCCTATAATTCACCCCTCCACTTT. Its protein is CASSQDWAESSYNSPLHF.

The chain is built from TRBV7-2 and TRBJ2-1, with 10 bases aligning to TRBD2. With 2 bases clipped from V and 10 bases from J, the junction kept 8 bases outside the gene matches. CDR1 is SGHTA and CDR2 is FQGNSA in the germline V gene. This CDR3 is built from 15 residues. The CDR3 nucleotides are TGTGCCAGCAGCTTACTTCTAGCGGGAGACGGAGAGCAGTTCTTC. Its translation: CASSLLLAGDGEQFF.

This rearrangement joins TRBV6-5 to TRBJ2-2; D assignment may be TRBD1 or TRBD2 (5 bases each). Germline CDR1 MNHEY, CDR2 SVGAGI. With 11 bases removed from V and 5 bases from J, the gap between germline ends came to 18 bases. This CDR3 region has 14 residues. CDR3 nucleotides: TGTGCCGGGGGTCCGGGACGGGGAACCGGGGAGCTGTTTTTT. Protein sequence: CAGGPGRGTGELFF.

This chain connects TRBV7-2 to TRBJ1-1, with D hard to call. V dropped 1 base and J dropped 11 bases, with 17 bases sitting between them. CDR3 length: 14 amino acids. Germline CDR1 is SGHTA and CDR2 is FQGNSA. In DNA, the CDR3 is TGTGCCAGCAGCTTAGACTGGGTTCCGCGGGCCGCTTTCTTT. Residues: CASSLDWVPRAAFF.

This sequence joins TRBV18 and TRBJ2-1, with TRBD2 matching 9 bases. Germline-derived CDR1 and CDR2 are KGHSH and LQKENI. The V and J ends lost 0 bases and 4 bases, in that order; junction bases with no gene match: 1. The CDR3 has 15 amino acids. CDR3: CASSPPTSGYNEQFF. DNA of the CDR3: TGTGCCAGCTCACCACCGACTAGCGGATACAATGAGCAGTTCTTC.

The chain is built from TRBV5-1 and TRBJ2-7, with D perhaps matching TRBD2 (6 bases). V lost 0 bases and J 2 bases, leaving 15 bases between the germline ends. Germline values: CDR1 SGHRS, CDR2 YFSETQ. There are 16 residues in the CDR3. CDR3 in amino acids: CASSLGGLDTTYEQYF. The CDR3 DNA sequence: TGCGCCAGCAGCTTGGGGGGACTTGACACCACCTACGAGCAGTACTTC. Drawing the rest from reference TRBV5-1 and TRBJ2-7, the complete variable domain is KAGVTQTPRYLIKTRGQQVTLSCSPISGHRSVSWYQQTPGQGLQFLFEYFSETQRNKGNFPGRFSGRQFSNSRSEMNVSTLELGDSALYLCASSLGGLDTTYEQYFGPGTRLTVT.